This T cell receptor beta chain derives from a study of Ad26.COV2.S vaccination and SARS-CoV-2 variants. Overall study context: Once or twice, 56 days apart, Ad26.COV2.S was delivered intramuscularly.

Clones were sequenced by immunoSEQ multiplex PCR, and TCRdb holds only the in-frame ones, with some missing. The data contain 400,000 or so clones, 75% to 90% of them singletons. Regarding treatment: about 20 received Ad26.COV2.S at low or high dose, single or two shots; roughly 5 received placebo; per-sample allocation not given. On day 63 after the first injection, vaccine and placebo recipients gave samples. This clone was recorded only once. Germline-derived CDR1 and CDR2 are SGHRS and YFSETQ. J lost 1 base, V lost 6 bases, and 14 bases had no gene match. The CDR3 has 17 residues. V is TRBV5-1 and J is TRBJ2-3; TRBD2 aligns across 7 bases. The sequence derives from a person between 18 and 59 years old who received the Ad26.COV2.S COVID-19 vaccine or a placebo. The sample consisted of peripheral blood, taken in a trial of Ad26.COV2.S vaccine versus placebo. CDR3 DNA: TGCGCCAGCACCTCCACCCCAGGGAGGGTTGGCACAGATACGCAGTATTTT. This encodes CASTSTPGRVGTDTQYF. Supplemented by reference TRBV5-1 and TRBJ2-3, the full variable domain reads KAGVTQTPRYLIKTRGQQVTLSCSPISGHRSVSWYQQTPGQGLQFLFEYFSETQRNKGNFPGRFSGRQFSNSRSEMNVSTLELGDSALYLCASTSTPGRVGTDTQYFGPGTRLTVL.